What follows are 14 T cell receptor beta chains derived from one specimen sequenced in a study of immune evolution from preneoplasia to lung adenocarcinoma. The method was immunoSEQ multiplex PCR; TCRdb's version includes in-frame clones alone and lacks a portion of them. The sample has approximately 10,000 clones, more than 70% seen once. The sequenced material came from FFPE invasive lung adenocarcinoma tissue. Every receptor here comes from a person aged 65 to 85 with invasive lung adenocarcinoma. Some clones in this sample may be carry-over from other donors' samples.

The chain couples TRBV19 to TRBJ1-4, with D possibly being TRBD1 (5 bases). Trimming left V 5 bases short and J 4 bases short, with 14 bases between. CDR3 length equals 15 residues. Germline V gene sequence: CDR1 LNHDA, CDR2 SQIVND (reference sequence). In nucleotides, the CDR3 is TGTGCCAGTAGTGCCTACCGGGACCTTAATGAAAAACTGTTTTTT. Protein product: CASSAYRDLNEKLFF.

The V gene is TRBV28, the J gene TRBJ1-4; D is possibly TRBD1 (5 bases). Germline V gene data show CDR1 as MDHEN and CDR2 as SYDVKM. The CDR3 runs 15 residues. V gave up 7 bases and J gave up 8 bases, with 20 bases separating them. The CDR3 protein is CASNGGGTVGEKLFF. For the CDR3, the DNA is TGTGCCAGCAACGGGGGGGGGACGGTCGGGGAAAAACTGTTTTTT.

This clone was observed a handful of times. Distinct nucleotide sequences in the sample also encode this CDR3. This chain connects TRBV5-8 to TRBJ2-6; no reliable D call. The CDR3 has 15 amino acids. Germline values: CDR1 SGHTS, CDR2 YDEGEE. The germline V and J ends were trimmed by 0 bases and 0 bases, with 4 bases remaining between them. CDR3 residues: CASSLEVSGANVLTF. The CDR3 DNA follows: TGTGCCAGCAGCTTGGAGGTCTCTGGGGCCAACGTCCTGACTTTC.

This clone has just a few counts. This chain joins TRBV27 and TRBJ1-1, with D perhaps TRBD1 (6 bases). The ends were cut back, 11 bases at V and 0 bases at J, with 10 bases in the middle. The germline V gene has CDR1 MNHEY and CDR2 SMNVEV (reference sequence). The CDR3 extends over 12 amino acids. CDR3 residues: CAAQGLNTEAFF. CDR3 DNA: TGTGCCGCACAGGGTTTGAACACTGAAGCTTTCTTT.

This clone appeared once. The chain has TRBV5-1 and TRBJ2-7; a possible D gene is TRBD1 (6 bases). This CDR3 comprises 12 residues. Trimming cost V 5 bases and J 5 bases, with 11 bases left between them. Per germline, CDR1 SGHRS and CDR2 YFSETQ. Here the CDR3 DNA reads TGCGCCAGCAGAATAGGGGGAGACGAGCAGTACTTC. The encoded protein is CASRIGGDEQYF.

J is TRBJ2-7 and V is TRBV6-5; D might be TRBD1 or TRBD2, each matching 5 bases. Germline V gene data show CDR1 as MNHEY and CDR2 as SVGAGI. The germline V and J ends were trimmed by 6 bases and 7 bases, with 13 bases remaining between them. The CDR3 covers 12 residues. The CDR3 DNA is TGTGCCAGCAGGGGGGTAGGGAAGGAGCAGTACTTC. It yields the protein CASRGVGKEQYF.

This rearrangement joins TRBV20-1 to TRBJ2-5; possible D gene TRBD1, 6 bases. Trimming cost V 7 bases and J 4 bases, with 7 bases left between them. The germline gives CDR1 DFQATT, CDR2 SNEGSKA (reference sequence). This CDR3 spans 10 amino acids. As DNA, the CDR3 is TGCAGTGTACAGGGAGAGACCCAGTACTTC. Its translation: CSVQGETQYF.

The chain is built from TRBV6-1 and TRBJ2-7; 11 bases line up with TRBD2. Germline-derived CDR1 and CDR2 are MNHNS and SASEGT. Unmatched junction bases numbered 2, after V lost 5 bases and J lost 2 bases. The CDR3 sequence is 14 residues long. The CDR3 here is CASSQLAGAYEQYF. The CDR3 DNA reads TGTGCCAGCAGTCAACTAGCGGGGGCCTACGAGCAGTACTTC.

This chain connects TRBV7-6 to TRBJ2-7, with TRBD1 matching 11 bases. The germline V gene has CDR1 SGHVS and CDR2 FNYEAQ. Losses at the gene ends were 4 bases for V and 1 base for J; bases not matched to a gene: 3. This CDR3 has 15 amino acids. DNA for the CDR3: TGTGCCAGCAGCTCTGGGACAGGGGGATCCTACGAGCAGTACTTC. This encodes CASSSGTGGSYEQYF.

The chain uses TRBV27 and TRBJ2-2; D is unclear. The germline V and J ends were trimmed by 7 bases and 1 base, with 4 bases remaining between them. Germline values: CDR1 MNHEY, CDR2 SMNVEV (reference sequence). The CDR3 runs to 12 residues. The CDR3 spells CASTGNTGELFF. The CDR3 nucleotides read TGTGCCAGCACAGGGAACACCGGGGAGCTGTTTTTT.

This chain connects TRBV7-8 to TRBJ1-1; D remains unclear. Per the germline V gene, CDR1 is SGHVS and CDR2 is FQNEAQ. V was shortened by 5 bases and J by 0 bases, with 10 bases between the two germline ends. This CDR3 contains 14 residues. The CDR3 loop reads CASSLMTLNTEAFF. In DNA form, the CDR3 reads TGTGCCAGCAGCCTAATGACCCTGAACACTGAAGCTTTCTTT.

The gene calls are TRBV4-2 and TRBJ2-3; the match to TRBD2 covers 7 bases. V lost 0 bases to trimming and J lost 2 bases; unmatched junction nucleotides: 5. Germline V gives CDR1 LGHNA, CDR2 YNFKEQ. This CDR3 spans 16 amino acids. The DNA of the CDR3 is TGTGCCAGCAGCCAAGAAACGGGAGGCCTCACAGATACGCAGTATTTT. Encoded protein: CASSQETGGLTDTQYF.

The rearrangement uses TRBV7-8 and TRBJ1-4; D not resolved. V shed 1 base and J shed 2 bases, with 8 bases lying between them. Germline lookup yields CDR1 SGHVS and CDR2 FQNEAQ. This CDR3 spans 15 amino acids. In DNA, the CDR3 is TGTGCCAGCAGCTTAGGCAGGATTACTAATGAAAAACTGTTTTTT. Protein: CASSLGRITNEKLFF.

The chain uses TRBV7-9 and TRBJ2-5; TRBD2 aligns across 8 bases. The CDR3 spans 16 residues. The germline CDR1 and CDR2 sequences are SEHNR and FQNEAQ (reference sequence). V shed 5 bases and J 5 bases; nucleotides not matched to a gene: 13. The CDR3 is CASSPPRAGEGETQYF. For the CDR3, the DNA is TGTGCCAGCAGCCCGCCCCGAGCGGGGGAGGGGGAGACCCAGTACTTC.